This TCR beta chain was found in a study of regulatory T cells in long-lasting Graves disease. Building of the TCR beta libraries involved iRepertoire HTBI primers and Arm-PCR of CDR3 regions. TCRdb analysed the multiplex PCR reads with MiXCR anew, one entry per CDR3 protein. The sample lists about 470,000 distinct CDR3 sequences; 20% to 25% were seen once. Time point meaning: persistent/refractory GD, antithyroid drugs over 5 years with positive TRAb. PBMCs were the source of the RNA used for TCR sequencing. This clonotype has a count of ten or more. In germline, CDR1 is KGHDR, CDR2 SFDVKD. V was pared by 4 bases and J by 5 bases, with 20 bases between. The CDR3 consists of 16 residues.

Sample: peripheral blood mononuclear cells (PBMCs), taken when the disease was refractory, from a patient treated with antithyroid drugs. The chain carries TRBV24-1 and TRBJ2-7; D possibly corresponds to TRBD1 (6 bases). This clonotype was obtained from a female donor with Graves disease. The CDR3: CATSEDRDTGSHEQYF. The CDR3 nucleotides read TGTGCCACCAGTGAGGACCGGGACACCGGATCCCACGAGCAGTACTTC.